Listed below are T cell receptor beta chains from one sample, sequenced in a study of T cells in Graves' hyperthyroidism and ophthalmopathy. TCRdb redid the calling of the multiplex PCR reads with MiXCR, one entry per CDR3 protein. Of 640,000 or so distinct CDR3 sequences listed, 12% to 15% are singletons. The sequenced sample was blood. These receptors came from a young woman with Graves' ophthalmopathy. Each CDR3 is given with its conserved first and last residue. Each record gives: CDR3 DNA, CDR3 protein, D gene, V gene, clone size, J gene. A D gene is named only where the DNA matches it firmly. Not every row has a clone size; where given, it reads once, few, many or a size class.

TGTGCCAGCAGCCATAGACTAGCGGGAGGCGGTGAGCAGTTCTTC | CASSHRLAGGGEQFF | TRBD2 | TRBV7-3 | once | TRBJ2-1
TGTGCCGGCAGCTTAGGGCGGGGGCACTCCTACGAGCAGTACTTC | CAGSLGRGHSYEQYF | . | TRBV5-4 | . | TRBJ2-7
TGCAGTGCTAGTTCGACGCTGACTAATGAAAAACTGTTTTTT | CSASSTLTNEKLFF | . | TRBV20-1 | few | TRBJ1-4
TGTGCCAGCAGCCCGGACAGGGGAGGTGAGCAGTTCTTC | CASSPDRGGEQFF | TRBD1 | TRBV7-3 | . | TRBJ2-1
TGCGCCAGCAGCTCATACCCTCGACAGGGGAACATGAACACTGAAGCTTTCTTT | CASSSYPRQGNMNTEAFF | TRBD1 | TRBV4-1 | . | TRBJ1-1
TGTGCCAGCAGTTTATGGAATGAGCAGTTCTTC | CASSLWNEQFF | . | TRBV28 | many | TRBJ2-1
TGTGCCAGTAGTATAGATCTGAAAATCGGACAGGGGCTAGTCTATGGCTACACCTTC | CASSIDLKIGQGLVYGYTF | TRBD1 | TRBV19 | few | TRBJ1-2
TGCGCCAGCAGCTTGGGACTAGCGGGAGGGCCCCAGTACTTC | CASSLGLAGGPQYF | TRBD2 | TRBV5-1 | . | TRBJ2-5
TGTGCCAGCAGCGTAGGGGACGGAATGGCGGCTTTCTTT | CASSVGDGMAAFF | . | TRBV9 | . | TRBJ1-1
TGTGCCAGCAGTTTTTCTTCCTTTAGAACCTACGAGCAGTACTTC | CASSFSSFRTYEQYF | . | TRBV12-3/TRBV12-4 | many | TRBJ2-7